This T cell receptor (beta chain) was captured in a study of T-cell reconstitution after alpha-beta-depleted transplantation in children. Preparation of the TCRbeta library used unique molecular identifiers. TCRdb used MiXCR to reprocess the PCR reads, holding one entry per CDR3 protein. In the table there are about 540,000 distinct CDR3 sequences, about a sixth of which are singletons. This clonotype has just a few counts. Sample: PBMCs from the stem cell graft donor, taken from the stem cell graft. The TCR sequence derives from a human donor who donated a stem cell graft to a child with acute lymphoblastic leukemia.

The CDR3 region is CASSKPPGPYPYEQYF. The CDR3 nucleotides read TGTGCCAGCAGCAAACCGCCGGGACCCTACCCCTACGAGCAGTACTTC. The J gene is TRBJ2-7, the V gene TRBV7-2; either TRBD1 or TRBD2 may supply D (5 bases each). The CDR3 consists of 16 residues. Germline assignment: CDR1 SGHTA and CDR2 FQGNSA. Trimming stripped 5 bases from V and 2 bases from J, with 19 bases between.